This T cell receptor beta chain was sequenced in a study of T cell responses to AZD1222 COVID-19 vaccine. Overall study: Some second doses came at about 4 weeks and others at about 12 weeks; these were pooled.

Deletions cut 2 bases from V and 2 bases from J, with 12 bases between. This CDR3 has 15 residues. Germline loops: CDR1 SGHTA, CDR2 FQGNSA. As to this clone: Antigen unknown.

The method was immunoSEQ multiplex PCR; TCRdb's version includes in-frame clones alone and lacks a portion of them. The table shows approximately 110,000 clones, with about 92% occurring only once. Broader study findings: CD4 TCRs associated with vaccination spanned spike, dominating at 160-218 and 743-854.

The sample was peripheral blood, taken on day 0 of AZD1222 vaccination. The receptor's source is an adult in good health. The rearrangement uses TRBV7-2 and TRBJ1-2; TRBD1 might be the D (5 bases). The CDR3 DNA sequence: TGTGCCAGCAGCTTATCAGTGGGGCCAAACTATGGCTACACCTTC. The encoded protein is CASSLSVGPNYGYTF.